Following are 11 T cell receptor beta chains from one sample sequenced in a study of cytomegalovirus exposure and HLA in healthy donors. Libraries were prepared by immunoSEQ multiplex PCR; TCRdb keeps only in-frame clonotypes and omits some of them. The sample carries 140,000 to 150,000 clones, 90% to 95% recorded once. Sample: PBMCs. These receptors all stem from a man between 18 and 35 years old in good health and CMV-seronegative.

The chain couples TRBV30 to TRBJ2-3; 9 bases line up with TRBD1. Looked up from germline, CDR1 is GTSNPN and CDR2 is SVGIG (reference sequence). The CDR3 is made up of 14 amino acids. Losses at the gene ends were 6 bases for V and 2 bases for J; bases not matched to a gene: 6. The CDR3 loop is CACRDRDFTDTQYF. In nucleotides, the CDR3 is TGTGCCTGCCGGGACAGGGACTTCACAGATACGCAGTATTTT.

The gene calls are TRBV29-1 and TRBJ1-2; D may be TRBD1 (5 bases). Deletions cut 5 bases from V and 0 bases from J, with 16 bases between. The CDR3 extends over 15 amino acids. Germline lookup yields CDR1 SQVTM and CDR2 ANQGSEA. This chain's CDR3 is CSVFDSTASNYGYTF. The CDR3 DNA is TGCAGCGTTTTTGACAGTACCGCATCTAACTATGGCTACACCTTC.

This rearrangement joins TRBV7-9 to TRBJ1-4; D gene unclear. In germline, CDR1 is SEHNR, CDR2 FQNEAQ (reference sequence). V lost 10 bases, J lost 0 bases, and 9 bases lay in between. CDR3 length equals 13 residues. The CDR3 DNA is TGTGCCACACACAGAACAACTAATGAAAAACTGTTTTTT. It encodes CATHRTTNEKLFF.

This clone showed up just once. The chain carries TRBV7-9 and TRBJ2-1; a weak D match, TRBD2 (5 bases). This CDR3 contains 16 residues. Trimming cost V 3 bases and J 0 bases, with 12 bases left between them. The germline V gene has CDR1 SEHNR and CDR2 FQNEAQ (reference sequence). The CDR3 DNA is TGTGCCAGCAGCTTGGACTCCTGGCGCTCCTACAATGAGCAGTTCTTC. This translates into CASSLDSWRSYNEQFF.

V is TRBV27 and J is TRBJ1-2, with TRBD1 as a possible D gene (5 bases). Per germline, CDR1 MNHEY and CDR2 SMNVEV (reference sequence). This CDR3 is built from 14 residues. Trimming took off 7 bases at V and 2 bases at J, with 14 bases between the two ends. Here the CDR3 reads CASNPGAGNYGYTF. DNA of the CDR3: TGTGCCAGCAACCCTGGGGCAGGGAACTATGGCTACACCTTC.

In nucleotides, the CDR3 is TGCGCCAGCACCGGACAGGGCTTGTTAGGGTCCTACAATGAGCAGTTCTTC. This encodes CASTGQGLLGSYNEQFF. This rearrangement joins TRBV23-1 to TRBJ2-1; 8 nucleotides agree with TRBD1. TRBV23-1 is annotated as an ORF whose role is uncertain. The CDR3 covers 17 residues. With V trimmed by 7 bases and J by 1 base, 12 bases remained unmatched.

This clone was counted a single time. This rearrangement joins TRBV5-1 to TRBJ1-1, with a tentative D call TRBD1 (5 bases). The CDR3 extends over 14 amino acids. The V gene's germline CDR1 is SGHRS and CDR2 YFSETQ. The V and J ends lost 6 bases and 5 bases respectively, with 17 bases between them. CDR3 nucleotide sequence: TGCGCCAGCAAGGGGCCGCCCACGAGGACTGAAGCTTTCTTT. Its protein product is CASKGPPTRTEAFF.

This sequence joins TRBV19 and TRBJ1-5, with 8 nucleotides matching TRBD1. Germline V gene lookup returns CDR1 LNHDA and CDR2 SQIVND (reference sequence). V trimming: 2 bases; J trimming: 2 bases; junction bases outside the gene matches: 5. This CDR3 has 16 amino acids. The CDR3 DNA is TGTGCCAGTAGTATACAGGGGGCTCGAGGCAATCAGCCCCAGCATTTT. This sequence encodes CASSIQGARGNQPQHF.

In this sample, this clone turned up once. The chain employs TRBV27 and TRBJ1-5, with D tentatively TRBD1 (6 bases). Trimming removed 4 bases at V and 5 bases at J, with 12 bases between. Germline V gives CDR1 MNHEY, CDR2 SMNVEV (reference sequence). This CDR3 comprises 14 residues. CDR3 coding DNA: TGTGCCAGCAGTTATGGGGGGGGGCATCAGCCCCAGCATTTT. It yields the protein CASSYGGGHQPQHF.

This sequence joins TRBV29-1 and TRBJ2-2; the D gene is possibly TRBD2 (5 bases). The CDR3 runs 15 residues. The V end lost 2 bases, the J end lost 6 bases, and 16 bases lay between the germline ends. The germline V gene has CDR1 SQVTM and CDR2 ANQGSEA. CDR3: CSVERRGVGSGELFF. The CDR3 DNA is TGCAGCGTTGAACGACGGGGTGTAGGGTCCGGGGAGCTGTTTTTT.

In this sample, this clone turned up once. The V call is TRBV9, the J call TRBJ1-2; 9 positions match TRBD1. The V segment lost 2 bases and the J segment 0 bases; nucleotides outside the gene matches: 2. CDR3 length: 15 amino acids. Germline V CDR1 and CDR2: SGDLS, YYNGEE. The DNA of the CDR3 is TGTGCCAGCAGCGTGGGGACAGGGTCTAACTATGGCTACACCTTC. Protein: CASSVGTGSNYGYTF.